Below, one T cell receptor (beta chain) is given with its context. This specimen belongs to a study of sequential checkpoint blockade in melanoma. Study-level information: Both treatment sequences were followed by maintenance nivolumab.

The treatment here: randomized to nivolumab then ipilimumab (arm A) or the reverse (arm B). Sorted cells were live CD3+CD8+, lacking CD19 and CD56, from PBMCs. TCRdb keeps only in-frame clones here, not all; method: immunoSEQ multiplex PCR. This sample has about 13,000 clones, with about 73% found just once. The germline V gene has CDR1 SGHNT and CDR2 YYREEE (reference sequence). The CDR3 has 16 residues. Unmatched junction bases numbered 3, after V lost 2 bases and J lost 1 base. The TCR was taken from a human donor with melanoma. This sample comprised CD8+ T cells sorted from blood (inferred from file names), obtained from a patient given nivolumab and ipilimumab in sequence. The genes are TRBV5-4 and TRBJ2-2; 9 bases line up with TRBD2. The CDR3 region is CASSFLAGVNTGELFF. DNA for the CDR3: TGTGCCAGCAGCTTCTTAGCGGGGGTGAACACCGGGGAGCTGTTTTTT.